The 7 T cell receptor beta chains presented below share a single source sample, sequenced in a study of blood T cells in healthy people across ages (dated by TCRdb to 2014 to 2015). The method behind the library was 5' RACE. TCRdb lists the instrument as Illumina HiSeq 2500. The second PCR ran for roughly 7 to 12 cycles and used a J-beta primer mix along with a sample-barcoded 5' primer. Using fastp at Q25 and MiXCR, TCRdb reprocessed the public reads and kept productive beta chains. One record per CDR3 amino acid sequence lists the most common genes and DNA. Across this sample there are around 700,000 distinct CDR3 sequences, with approximately 25% seen only once. Clones ranked in the top ten supply just under 9.5% of the sample. The sample was also reused in another study, on T cells of mothers and their children.

The sequencing sample was made of blood. These receptors all stem from a boy aged 5-17 years in good health.

Comment on this clonotype: One end of the junction varies from germline; a read error may be responsible. The rearrangement uses TRBV5-1 and TRBJ1-4, with no clear D. The CDR3 length is 15 residues. Germline-derived CDR1 and CDR2 are SGHRS and YFSETQ. This CDR3 is CASSRPDATNEKLFF. The DNA of the CDR3 is TGCGCCAGCAGCCGTCCAGATGCAACTAATGAGAAACTGTTTTTT.

This sequence joins TRBV7-9 and TRBJ2-1; unclear D gene. V shed 1 base and J shed 2 bases, with 12 bases lying between them. The CDR3 contains 16 residues. Looked up from germline, CDR1 is SEHNR and CDR2 is FQNEAQ (reference sequence). CDR3 sequence reads: CASSLDPFSTYNEQFF. The CDR3 region has the DNA TGTGCCAGCAGCTTAGACCCCTTTAGCACCTACAATGAGCAGTTCTTC.

Only a few counts were recorded for this clonotype. The rearrangement joins TRBV4-3 to TRBJ2-7; 9 bases fit TRBD1. The CDR3 has 15 residues. V dropped 0 bases and J dropped 4; count of bases not matched to a gene: 4. Germline V gene data show CDR1 as LGHNA and CDR2 as YSLEER. The CDR3 region has the DNA TGCGCCAGCAGCCAAGATTCCGGACAGGGGTACGAGCAGTACTTC. Residues: CASSQDSGQGYEQYF.

This clonotype has more than one count but fewer than ten. The V and J genes are TRBV7-9 and TRBJ1-5; no reliable D call. Trimming took 4 bases from V and 1 from J, leaving 8 bases between them. The CDR3 extends over 14 amino acids. CDR1 and CDR2 from the germline V gene are SEHNR and FQNEAQ (reference sequence). The CDR3 region is CASSSPHSNQPQHF. The DNA for the CDR3 is TGTGCCAGCAGCTCCCCCCACAGCAATCAGCCCCAGCATTTT.

A remark on this clonotype: A read error is likely, as this CDR3 ends without the conserved phenylalanine or tryptophan. The chain joins TRBV7-2 to TRBJ1-4; weak D call: TRBD1 (6 bases). CDR1 and CDR2 (germline): SGHTA, FQGNSA. The germline V and J ends were trimmed by 5 bases and 4 bases, with 20 bases remaining between them. The CDR3 contains 17 residues. DNA for the CDR3: TGTGCCAGCAGCCCCAGACCCGGGGGGCGAATTAATGAAAAACTGTTTTCT. Its translation is CASSPRPGGRINEKLFS.

V gene TRBV5-1 combines with J gene TRBJ2-7; 9 nucleotides match TRBD2. The CDR3 covers 18 residues. The germline CDR1 and CDR2 sequences are SGHRS and YFSETQ. The junction had 16 bases not matched to a gene; V was cut back by 3 bases and J by 3 bases. CDR3 coding DNA: TGCGCCAGCAGCTCCTCGGGAGCGGGAGGTTCCGCGTACTACGAGCAGTACTTC. Its protein product is CASSSSGAGGSAYYEQYF.

The V and J genes are TRBV5-1 and TRBJ2-3; 8 bases match TRBD1. Germline CDR1 is SGHRS and CDR2 is YFSETQ. The CDR3 is made up of 16 amino acids. Trimming at V came to 0 bases and at J to 6 bases, leaving 9 bases not matched to a gene. This CDR3 is CASSLELQGAMDTQYF. For the CDR3, the DNA is TGCGCCAGCAGCTTGGAGTTGCAGGGGGCTATGGATACGCAGTATTTT. Using reference TRBV5-1 and TRBJ2-3 for the parts outside the CDR3, the full variable domain is KAGVTQTPRYLIKTRGQQVTLSCSPISGHRSVSWYQQTPGQGLQFLFEYFSETQRNKGNFPGRFSGRQFSNSRSEMNVSTLELGDSALYLCASSLELQGAMDTQYFGPGTRLTVL.